One and the same sample provided the 15 T cell receptor beta chains below, sequenced in a study of blood T cell repertoires in COVID-19. Using immunoSEQ multiplex PCR, the repertoire was profiled, and TCRdb retains in-frame clones only, with some absent. This table has more than 200,000 clones, approximately 82% appearing once. The sequencing sample was made of peripheral blood. Source of these receptors: a man aged 40-49 years with active or convalescent COVID-19.

V and J are TRBV29-1 and TRBJ1-1; 9 bases are a match to TRBD1. Germline V gives CDR1 SQVTM, CDR2 ANQGSEA. The CDR3 is 13 amino acids. Losses at the gene ends were 4 bases for V and 4 bases for J; bases not matched to a gene: 4. This CDR3 reads CSVGTGGGTEAFF. CDR3 DNA: TGCAGCGTTGGCACAGGGGGCGGCACTGAAGCTTTCTTT. Combining the CDR3 with reference TRBV29-1 and TRBJ1-1 gives the whole variable domain SAVISQKPSRDICQRGTSLTIQCQVDSQVTMMFWYRQQPGQSLTLIATANQGSEATYESGFVIDKFPISRPNLTFSTLTVSNMSPEDSSIYLCSVGTGGGTEAFFGQGTRLTVV.

V and J are TRBV3-1 (or the pseudogene TRBV3-2) and TRBJ1-1, with D possibly being TRBD1 (6 bases). Germline V gene lookup returns CDR1 LGHDT and CDR2 YNNKEL (reference sequence). V dropped 4 bases and J dropped 1 base, with 10 bases sitting between them. The CDR3 runs 14 residues. CDR3: CASSPLTGNTEAFF. The CDR3 DNA is TGTGCCAGCAGCCCCCTGACAGGGAACACTGAAGCTTTCTTT.

J is TRBJ2-1 and V is TRBV11-2; TRBD2 might be the D (5 bases). With 6 bases removed from V and 1 base from J, the gap between germline ends came to 10 bases. Germline-derived CDR1 and CDR2 are SGHAT and FQNNGV. The CDR3 runs 14 residues. In DNA form, the CDR3 reads TGTGCCAGCAGAGCGGATTATTCCTACAATGAGCAGTTCTTC. Protein product: CASRADYSYNEQFF.

This chain links TRBV2 with TRBJ2-7, with TRBD1 identical over 9 bases. V lost 7 bases and J lost 2; bases outside the gene matches: 9. The CDR3 length is 15 residues. The germline CDR1 and CDR2 sequences are SNHLY and FYNNEI. The CDR3 DNA reads as TGTGCCAGCAACCCACAGGGGGCTACCACCTACGAGCAGTACTTC. This translates into CASNPQGATTYEQYF.

V and J are TRBV10-3 and TRBJ2-4, with a weak D call TRBD2 (6 bases). In germline, CDR1 is ENHRY, CDR2 SYGVKD. The ends were cut back, 5 bases at V and 9 bases at J, with 23 bases in the middle. The CDR3 has 16 amino acids. CDR3 DNA: TGTGCCATCAGTCCTTCTACTGCGGCGGGGCTCCGCATTCAGTACTTC. Amino acid sequence: CAISPSTAAGLRIQYF.

This clone was seen more than once but under ten times. The genes are TRBV9 and TRBJ2-2; TRBD2 is a possible D gene (6 bases). The germline gives CDR1 SGDLS, CDR2 YYNGEE. The CDR3 consists of 13 residues. The V end lost 2 bases, the J end lost 8 bases, and 10 bases lay between the germline ends. Here the CDR3 DNA reads TGTGCCAGCAGCGTCGGGACTCATGGGGAGCTGTTTTTT. It yields the protein CASSVGTHGELFF.

Only one count was recorded for this clone. The gene calls are TRBV18 and TRBJ2-2; 7 nucleotides agree with TRBD1. The CDR3 is 16 residues long. Trimming at V came to 4 bases and at J to 0 bases, leaving 5 bases not matched to a gene. Germline V gene sequence: CDR1 KGHSH, CDR2 LQKENI. The CDR3: CASSLGQYTNTGELFF. In nucleotides, the CDR3 is TGTGCCAGCTCACTGGGACAGTATACGAACACCGGGGAGCTGTTTTTT.

V gene TRBV7-9 combines with J gene TRBJ2-1, with D perhaps TRBD2 (5 bases). Per germline, CDR1 SEHNR and CDR2 FQNEAQ (reference sequence). The V end lost 6 bases, the J end lost 7 bases, and 10 bases lay between the germline ends. There are 12 residues in the CDR3. CDR3 bases: TGTGCCAGCAGTCAGACGGGGAATGAGCAGTTCTTC. This gives the protein CASSQTGNEQFF.

This clone was detected once. The genes are TRBV7-8 and TRBJ1-4, with D tentatively TRBD1 (6 bases). The length of the CDR3 is 15 residues. Trimming took 1 base from V and 6 from J, leaving 12 bases between them. CDR1 is SGHVS, CDR2 FQNEAQ, per germline. CDR3 region: CASSLVGGGDEKLFF. For the CDR3, the DNA is TGTGCCAGCAGCTTAGTAGGAGGGGGGGATGAAAAACTGTTTTTT.

The chain recombines TRBV6-5 with TRBJ1-2; 8 bases are a match to TRBD1. Germline values: CDR1 MNHEY, CDR2 SVGAGI. V lost 0 bases to trimming and J lost 4 bases; unmatched junction nucleotides: 7. The CDR3 totals 16 residues. The DNA for the CDR3 is TGTGCCAGCAGTTACTCCACAGGGGGTCTTGGCTATGGCTACACCTTC. The encoded protein is CASSYSTGGLGYGYTF.

V usage is TRBV29-1 and J usage is TRBJ1-1, with TRBD1 as a possible D gene (5 bases). The CDR3 is 13 amino acids. CDR1 and CDR2 (germline): SQVTM, ANQGSEA. The germline V and J ends were trimmed by 7 bases and 3 bases, with 15 bases remaining between them. CDR3 residues: CSADGGGHTEAFF. The CDR3, as DNA: TGCAGCGCAGACGGGGGGGGACACACTGAAGCTTTCTTT.

The rearrangement links TRBV7-3 to TRBJ1-2, with D hard to call. V dropped 4 bases and J dropped 7 bases, with 10 bases sitting between them. CDR1 is SGHTA and CDR2 is FQGTGA in the germline V gene. The CDR3 runs 12 residues. The CDR3 nucleotides read TGTGCCAGCAGCTCCGGGATTGGTGGCTACACCTTC. Its translation: CASSSGIGGYTF.

The sample holds a few counts of this clone. This sequence joins TRBV5-8 and TRBJ1-5; D unclear. This CDR3 contains 15 residues. From germline, CDR1 is SGHTS and CDR2 YDEGEE. Trimming removed 0 bases at V and 1 base at J, with 8 bases between. DNA for the CDR3: TGTGCCAGCAGCTTGGAGGGCGGGAGCAATCAGCCCCAGCATTTT. It is translated as CASSLEGGSNQPQHF.

V usage is TRBV20-1 and J usage is TRBJ2-7; D remains unclear. V lost 5 bases and J 3 bases, leaving 8 bases between the germline ends. Germline CDR1 reads DFQATT; CDR2 reads SNEGSKA (reference sequence). CDR3 length: 11 amino acids. The CDR3 DNA is TGCAGTGCTCGACTGTACTACGAGCAGTACTTC. Its protein product is CSARLYYEQYF.

The V gene is TRBV7-8, the J gene TRBJ2-7, with 10 bases that match TRBD1. Germline CDR1 SGHVS, CDR2 FQNEAQ. CDR3 length: 17 residues. With V trimmed by 5 bases and J by 6 bases, 16 bases remained unmatched. The CDR3 here is CASSPRTGGFAGREQYF. CDR3 nucleotide sequence: TGTGCCAGCAGCCCGCGGACAGGGGGTTTCGCTGGGCGCGAGCAGTACTTC.